This T cell receptor beta chain was identified during a study of CD8 T cells in ankylosing spondylitis. General study points: In ankylosing spondylitis patients, matched synovial fluid reportedly showed significant enrichment of disease-linked clones.

5'-RACE, quantitative and with molecular barcodes, yielded the TCR beta libraries. MiXCR, run by TCRdb on the 5' RACE reads, gives a single entry per CDR3 protein. This table has 250,000 to 400,000 distinct CDR3 sequences, around a tenth appearing once. This clonotype was seen at least ten times. The target antigen is unknown. V lost 4 bases to trimming and J lost 4 bases; unmatched junction nucleotides: 15. From germline, CDR1 is SGHRS and CDR2 YFSETQ. The CDR3 runs to 18 residues. The chain combines TRBV5-1 with TRBJ1-5; 9 bases line up with TRBD1. Sequencing was done on a sample of blood, either unsorted or a sorted T cell fraction (not recorded which). This TCR came from a female donor with ankylosing spondylitis or in good health (not recorded which). The CDR3 is CASSPRPTGGFGNQPQHF. CDR3 DNA: TGCGCCAGCAGCCCCCGACCTACAGGGGGCTTCGGGAATCAGCCCCAGCATTTT.